One and the same sample provided the 2 T cell receptor beta chains below, sequenced in a study of cytomegalovirus exposure and HLA in healthy donors. Primers for the PCR totalled 60 Vbeta and 13 Jbeta. Profiled with immunoSEQ multiplex PCR; TCRdb holds only in-frame clones, not every one. The sample contains 130,000 to 150,000 clones, around 80% of which appear only once. The specimen sequenced was PBMCs. Source of these receptors: a man in his forties or fifties in good health and CMV-seropositive.

J is TRBJ2-7 and V is TRBV29-1, with TRBD1 matching 11 bases. V gave up 3 bases and J gave up 2 bases; unmatched junction bases: 9. CDR3 length: 16 residues. Germline CDR1 reads SQVTM; CDR2 reads ANQGSEA. In nucleotides, the CDR3 is TGCAGCGTTGACGGGATTCTGGGACAGGGGGCCTACGAGCAGTACTTC. It translates to CSVDGILGQGAYEQYF.

The chain joins TRBV4-1 to TRBJ2-5, with TRBD2 identical over 7 bases. From germline, CDR1 is MGHRA and CDR2 YSYEKL. The V and J ends lost 1 base and 5 bases, in that order; junction bases with no gene match: 10. The CDR3 sequence is 16 residues long. CDR3 sequence (DNA): TGCGCCAGCAGCCAAGGGTTTGGGGCCGGGAGGGAGACCCAGTACTTC. Its protein product is CASSQGFGAGRETQYF.